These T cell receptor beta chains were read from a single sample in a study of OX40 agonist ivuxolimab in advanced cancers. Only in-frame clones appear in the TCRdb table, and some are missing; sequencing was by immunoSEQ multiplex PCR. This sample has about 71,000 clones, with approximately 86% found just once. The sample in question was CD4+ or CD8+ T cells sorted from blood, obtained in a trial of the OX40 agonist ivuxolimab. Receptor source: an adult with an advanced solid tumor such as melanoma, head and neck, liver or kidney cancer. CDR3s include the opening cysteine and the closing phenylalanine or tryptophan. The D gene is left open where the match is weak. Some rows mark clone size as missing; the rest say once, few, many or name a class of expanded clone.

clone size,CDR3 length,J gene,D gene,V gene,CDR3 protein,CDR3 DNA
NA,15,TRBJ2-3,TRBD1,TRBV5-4,CASSLGQGAADTQYF,TGTGCCAGCAGCCTGGGACAGGGGGCCGCAGATACGCAGTATTTT
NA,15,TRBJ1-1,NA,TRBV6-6,CASSLSSPSRTEAFF,TGTGCCAGCAGTTTATCCTCACCCTCCCGCACTGAAGCTTTCTTT
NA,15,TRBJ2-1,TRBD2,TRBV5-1,CASSIGLALGNEQFF,TGCGCCAGCAGCATAGGACTAGCTCTAGGCAATGAGCAGTTCTTC
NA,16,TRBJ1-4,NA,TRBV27,CASRTPRGPTNEKLFF,TGTGCCAGCAGAACGCCCAGGGGCCCAACTAATGAAAAACTGTTTTTT
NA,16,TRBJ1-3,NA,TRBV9,CASSVSTGPSGNTIYF,TGTGCCAGCAGCGTGTCGACAGGACCCTCTGGAAACACCATATATTTT
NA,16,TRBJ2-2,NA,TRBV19,CASSIERRSHTGELFF,TGTGCCAGTAGTATCGAACGCAGGTCCCACACCGGGGAGCTGTTTTTT
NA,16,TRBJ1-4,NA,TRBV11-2,CASSLRQRSTNEKLFF,TGTGCCAGCAGCCTTCGACAGCGATCAACTAATGAAAAACTGTTTTTT
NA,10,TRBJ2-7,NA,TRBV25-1,CASSLYEQYF,TGTGCCAGCAGTCTCTACGAGCAGTACTTC
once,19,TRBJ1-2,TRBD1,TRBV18,CASSREGQGAPSSNYGYTF,TGTGCCAGCTCACGGGAGGGACAGGGGGCTCCCTCTTCTAACTATGGCTACACCTTC
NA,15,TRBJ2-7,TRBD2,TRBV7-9,CASSDPTSNLLEQYF,TGTGCCAGCAGCGATCCGACTAGCAACCTACTTGAGCAGTACTTC
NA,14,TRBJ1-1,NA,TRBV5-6,CASSSTGRWTEAFF,TGTGCCAGCAGCTCCACAGGGAGGTGGACTGAAGCTTTCTTT